These T cell receptor beta chains were read from a single sample in a study of blood T cell repertoires in COVID-19. Data came from immunoSEQ multiplex PCR; TCRdb stores just in-frame clones and leaves some out. This table holds approximately 140,000 clones, approximately 90% found once. The source material was peripheral blood. Source of these receptors: a man aged 70 or older with active COVID-19. Each CDR3 is given with its conserved first and last residue. The order of the fields is clone size, D gene, V gene, J gene, CDR3 protein, CDR3 DNA. A D gene is named only where the DNA matches it firmly. Expanded clones get a size class; other rows say once, few or many, or leave the size out.

.,.,TRBV28,TRBJ1-3,CASSNRDSGNTIYF,TGTGCCAGCAGTAACAGGGACTCTGGAAACACCATATATTTT
.,TRBD1,TRBV28,TRBJ2-7,CASRTGGYEQYF,TGTGCCAGCAGGACAGGGGGGTACGAGCAGTACTTC
.,TRBD1,TRBV12-3/TRBV12-4,TRBJ1-1,CASSSGQGLKAFF,TGTGCCAGCAGTTCGGGACAGGGACTTAAAGCTTTCTTT
.,TRBD2,TRBV27,TRBJ2-1,CASSLLGTSGYNEQFF,TGTGCCAGCAGTTTACTCGGGACTAGCGGGTACAATGAGCAGTTCTTC
once,.,TRBV4-3,TRBJ2-3,CASSQGPRGSTDTQYF,TGCGCCAGCAGCCAAGGACCACGCGGGAGCACAGATACGCAGTATTTT
.,.,TRBV5-1,TRBJ2-2,CASSSSGDTGELFF,TGCGCCAGCAGCAGCAGCGGCGACACCGGGGAGCTGTTTTTT
.,.,TRBV11-2,TRBJ1-2,CASSSDINYGYTF,TGTGCCAGCAGCTCCGACATTAACTATGGCTACACCTTC
.,.,TRBV6-2/TRBV6-3,TRBJ1-5,CASSNRLNQPQHF,TGTGCCAGCAGCAACAGGCTCAATCAGCCCCAGCATTTT
.,.,TRBV3-1/TRBV3-2,TRBJ1-5,CASSLRTGNQPQHF,TGTGCCAGCAGCCTAAGGACAGGCAATCAGCCCCAGCATTTT
.,.,TRBV7-2,TRBJ1-1,CASSLAGAANTEAFF,TGTGCCAGCAGCTTAGCGGGGGCAGCGAACACTGAAGCTTTCTTT
.,TRBD1,TRBV9,TRBJ1-3,CASSVALGQQGDGNTIYF,TGTGCCAGCAGCGTAGCTCTTGGTCAACAGGGGGATGGAAACACCATATATTTT
.,TRBD1,TRBV19,TRBJ1-5,CASSIELFTGGQPQHF,TGTGCCAGTAGTATAGAATTGTTTACAGGGGGGCAGCCCCAGCATTTT
.,TRBD1,TRBV27,TRBJ2-1,CASSGQIYNEQFF,TGTGCCAGCTCGGGACAGATCTACAATGAGCAGTTCTTC
.,.,TRBV3-1/TRBV3-2,TRBJ2-7,CASSQGAGSSYEQYF,TGTGCCAGCAGCCAAGGGGCAGGAAGCTCCTACGAGCAGTACTTC
.,TRBD2,TRBV6-5,TRBJ2-7,CASSYRLAGAYEQYF,TGTGCCAGCAGTTACCGACTAGCGGGAGCCTACGAGCAGTACTTC
.,.,TRBV28,TRBJ2-3,CASSLGAGPTDTQYF,TGTGCCAGCAGTTTAGGAGCGGGCCCCACAGATACGCAGTATTTT
.,.,TRBV29-1,TRBJ2-7,CSTGGQQSYEQYF,TGCAGCACCGGAGGGCAGCAATCCTACGAGCAGTACTTC
.,TRBD1,TRBV18,TRBJ2-1,CASSPWTGNLYSEQFF,TGTGCCAGCTCACCCTGGACAGGGAATTTATATAGTGAGCAGTTCTTC
once,.,TRBV20-1,TRBJ1-2,CSAGGGYTF,TGCAGTGCTGGGGGGGGCTACACCTTC
.,TRBD1,TRBV7-8,TRBJ2-7,CASSLGTGDSEQYF,TGTGCCAGCAGCTTAGGGACAGGGGACAGCGAGCAGTACTTC
.,.,TRBV28,TRBJ2-3,CASSYDSRTDTQYF,TGTGCCAGCAGTTACGACAGTCGCACAGATACGCAGTATTTT
.,TRBD1,TRBV30,TRBJ2-5,CAWSATGVRGETQYF,TGTGCCTGGAGTGCGACAGGGGTGAGGGGAGAGACCCAGTACTTC
.,.,TRBV12-2,TRBJ2-1,CASRPAGLAGVKQFF,TGTGCAAGTCGCCCCGCCGGACTAGCGGGAGTGAAGCAGTTCTTC
.,.,TRBV28,TRBJ1-2,CASSFSRGYGYTF,TGTGCCAGCAGTTTCTCCCGGGGGTATGGCTACACCTTC
.,.,TRBV5-6,TRBJ2-3,CASSLVRTDTQYF,TGTGCCAGCAGCTTGGTCCGGACAGATACGCAGTATTTT
.,TRBD1,TRBV7-2,TRBJ1-2,CASSSTGGYGYTF,TGTGCCAGCAGCTCGACAGGGGGCTATGGCTACACCTTC
.,.,TRBV5-1,TRBJ1-2,CASSLDDRRNYGYTF,TGCGCCAGCAGCTTGGACGACAGGAGAAACTATGGCTACACCTTC
once,TRBD1,TRBV5-5,TRBJ2-5,CASSGDRGQGTQYF,TGTGCCAGCAGCGGGGACAGGGGGCAGGGGACCCAGTACTTC
.,TRBD2,TRBV6-5,TRBJ2-3,CASSLGGVVTDTQYF,TGTGCCAGCAGCCTGGGGGGGGTCGTCACAGATACGCAGTATTTT
.,.,TRBV20-1,TRBJ1-1,CSASPGSGGDTEAFF,TGCAGTGCTAGTCCTGGGTCCGGGGGGGACACTGAAGCTTTCTTT
.,TRBD2,TRBV9,TRBJ2-3,CASSDSGRSADTQYF,TGTGCCAGCAGCGACAGCGGGAGGAGCGCAGATACGCAGTATTTT
.,TRBD1,TRBV11-3,TRBJ2-3,CASSLQGDTQYF,TGTGCCAGCAGCCTACAGGGGGATACGCAGTATTTT
once,.,TRBV28,TRBJ2-1,CASSAPQGNNEQFF,TGTGCCAGCAGCGCTCCTCAGGGTAACAATGAGCAGTTCTTC
few,.,TRBV6-1,TRBJ1-2,CASSDVDRNYGYTF,TGTGCCAGCAGTGATGTTGACAGAAACTATGGCTACACCTTC
.,.,TRBV25-1,TRBJ1-6,CASRRTNSPLHF,TGTGCCAGCAGGAGAACGAATTCACCCCTCCACTTT
.,.,TRBV24-1,TRBJ2-7,CATPLGAGPYEQYF,TGTGCCACCCCCCTGGGGGCAGGGCCCTACGAGCAGTACTTC
.,TRBD1,TRBV6-1,TRBJ1-4,CASSDPDRVHEKLFF,TGTGCCAGCAGTGACCCGGACAGGGTGCATGAAAAACTGTTTTTT
.,TRBD1,TRBV2,TRBJ1-4,CASASGTGDEKLFF,TGTGCCAGCGCTTCCGGGACAGGGGATGAAAAACTGTTTTTT
.,.,TRBV12-3/TRBV12-4,TRBJ2-7,CASSLSGYEQYF,TGTGCCAGCAGTTTATCAGGTTACGAGCAGTACTTC
.,TRBD1,TRBV18,TRBJ1-1,CASSRDSPKGATEAFF,TGTGCCAGCTCACGGGACAGTCCTAAAGGGGCCACTGAAGCTTTCTTT
.,.,TRBV28,TRBJ2-1,CASSRTGVYNEQFF,TGTGCCAGCTCCCGGACTGGGGTATACAATGAGCAGTTCTTC
.,TRBD2,TRBV9,TRBJ2-5,CASSPGWRGKETQYF,TGTGCCAGCAGCCCAGGGTGGCGGGGGAAGGAGACCCAGTACTTC